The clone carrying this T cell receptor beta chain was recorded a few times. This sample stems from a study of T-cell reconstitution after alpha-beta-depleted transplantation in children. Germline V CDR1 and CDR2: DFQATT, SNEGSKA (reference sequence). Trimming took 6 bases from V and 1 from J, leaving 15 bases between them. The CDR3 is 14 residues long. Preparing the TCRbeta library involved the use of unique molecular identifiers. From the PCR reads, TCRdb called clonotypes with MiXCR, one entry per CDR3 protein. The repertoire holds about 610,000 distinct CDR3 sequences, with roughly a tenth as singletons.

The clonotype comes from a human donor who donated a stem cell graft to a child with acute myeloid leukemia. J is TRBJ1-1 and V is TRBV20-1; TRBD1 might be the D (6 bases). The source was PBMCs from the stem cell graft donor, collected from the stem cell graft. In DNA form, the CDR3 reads TGCAGTGCCCCCCCGGACAGTGGGAACACTGAAGCTTTCTTT. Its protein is CSAPPDSGNTEAFF.